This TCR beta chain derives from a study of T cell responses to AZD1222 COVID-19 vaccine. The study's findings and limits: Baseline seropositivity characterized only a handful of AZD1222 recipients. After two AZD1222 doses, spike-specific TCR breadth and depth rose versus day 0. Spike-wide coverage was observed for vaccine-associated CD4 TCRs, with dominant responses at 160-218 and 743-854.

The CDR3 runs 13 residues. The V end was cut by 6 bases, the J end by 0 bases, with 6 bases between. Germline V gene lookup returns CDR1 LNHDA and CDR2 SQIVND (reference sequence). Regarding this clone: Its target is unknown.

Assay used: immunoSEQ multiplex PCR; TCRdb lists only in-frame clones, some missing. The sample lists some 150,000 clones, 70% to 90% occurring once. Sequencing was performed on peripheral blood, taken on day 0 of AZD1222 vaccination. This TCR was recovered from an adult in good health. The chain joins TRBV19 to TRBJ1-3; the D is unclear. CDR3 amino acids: CASSPTSGNTIYF. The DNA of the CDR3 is TGTGCCAGTAGCCCTACCTCTGGAAACACCATATATTTT.